This TCR beta chain was recovered during a study of cytomegalovirus exposure and HLA in healthy donors. The primer mix had 60 Vbeta and 13 Jbeta primers. TCRdb's table, derived via immunoSEQ multiplex PCR, lists solely in-frame clones and lacks some. The sample shows around 280,000 clones, over 85% of them seen only once. Germline lookup yields CDR1 SGDLS and CDR2 YYNGEE. The CDR3 is 16 residues long. Trimming at V came to 3 bases and at J to 10 bases, leaving 12 bases not matched to a gene. Material: PBMCs. The rearrangement links TRBV9 to TRBJ2-1; 11 nucleotides match TRBD2. This receptor was obtained from a woman aged 18-29 years in good health and CMV-seronegative. The CDR3 nucleotides are TGTGCCAGCAGCGGATTCGATAGCGGGGGGGCGGCCGAGCAGTTCTTC. This codes for CASSGFDSGGAAEQFF.